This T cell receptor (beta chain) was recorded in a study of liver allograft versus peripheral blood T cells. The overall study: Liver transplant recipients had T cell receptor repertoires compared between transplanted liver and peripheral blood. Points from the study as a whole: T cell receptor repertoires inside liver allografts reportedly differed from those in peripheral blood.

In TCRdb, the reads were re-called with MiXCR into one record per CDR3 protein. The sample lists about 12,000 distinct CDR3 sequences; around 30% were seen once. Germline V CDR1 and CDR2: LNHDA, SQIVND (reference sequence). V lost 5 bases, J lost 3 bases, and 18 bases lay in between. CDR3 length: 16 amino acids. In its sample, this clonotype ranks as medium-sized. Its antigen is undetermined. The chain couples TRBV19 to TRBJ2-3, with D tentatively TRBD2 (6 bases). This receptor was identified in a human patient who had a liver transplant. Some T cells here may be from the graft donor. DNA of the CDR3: TGTGCCAGTAGTGCAGGCCCGGCGGGGCGGACAGATACGCAGTATTTT. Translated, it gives CASSAGPAGRTDTQYF.